The 26 T cell receptor beta chains given below trace back to one sample, sequenced in a study of cytomegalovirus exposure and HLA in healthy donors. Use of 60 Vbeta and 13 Jbeta primers characterized the PCR. Repertoires were generated with immunoSEQ multiplex PCR, while TCRdb's copy carries only in-frame clones and drops some. The data show some 130,000 clones, approximately 72% seen once. The material sequenced was PBMCs. Receptors were obtained from a human donor in good health.

This chain connects TRBV4-3 to TRBJ2-7, with 11 bases fitting TRBD2. V shed 0 bases and J 0 bases; nucleotides not matched to a gene: 7. The V gene's germline CDR1 is LGHNA and CDR2 YSLEER. This CDR3 has 18 amino acids. This CDR3 is CASSQEGLAGGLSYEQYF. The DNA for the CDR3 is TGCGCCAGCAGCCAAGAAGGGTTAGCGGGAGGGCTCTCCTACGAGCAGTACTTC.

The J gene is TRBJ2-5, the V gene TRBV30; TRBD1 is a possible D gene (6 bases). The closer fit of TRBJ2-7 to the DNA end suggests the J call may be wrong. This CDR3 has 13 residues. From germline, CDR1 is GTSNPN and CDR2 SVGIG (reference sequence). CDR3 sequence: CAWTGQTSYEQYF. The CDR3 DNA is TGTGCCTGGACAGGACAGACCTCCTACGAGCAGTACTTC.

This chain joins TRBV5-6 and TRBJ2-5; TRBD1 agrees at 7 bases. Germline loops: CDR1 SGHDT, CDR2 YYEEEE. J was trimmed by 7 bases and V by 0 bases; bases with no gene match: 12. The CDR3 runs to 16 residues. CDR3 residues: CASSLERGRRPWTQYF. The CDR3 DNA is TGTGCCAGCAGCTTGGAGAGGGGGCGCAGACCGTGGACCCAGTACTTC.

The V gene is TRBV9, the J gene TRBJ2-7; D is possibly TRBD2 (6 bases). The CDR3 has 16 residues. The germline V and J ends were trimmed by 0 bases and 5 bases, with 18 bases remaining between them. Germline V CDR1 and CDR2: SGDLS, YYNGEE. The CDR3: CASSVGWGVSGDEQYF. The CDR3 DNA is TGTGCCAGCAGCGTAGGGTGGGGGGTCTCCGGGGACGAGCAGTACTTC.

A remark on this clone: An end of the junction differs from the germline gene, which may be a read error. The sample contains more than one DNA sequence encoding this CDR3. The rearrangement joins TRBV7-9 to TRBJ1-4, with D possibly TRBD1 on 5 matching bases. From germline, CDR1 is SEHNR and CDR2 FQNEAQ (reference sequence). The CDR3 spans 14 residues. Written as DNA, the CDR3 is TGCGCCAGCAGTTTGGGACTTGGTAATGAAAAACTGTTTTTT. Protein product: CASSLGLGNEKLFF.

The chain employs TRBV28 and TRBJ2-2; the D gene is possibly TRBD1 (6 bases). The CDR3 length is 13 residues. Germline V gene sequence: CDR1 MDHEN, CDR2 SYDVKM. The CDR3, as DNA: TGTGCAAGCGGACAGCAGAACACCGGGGAGCTGTTTTTT. It yields the protein CASGQQNTGELFF.

The chain combines TRBV2 with TRBJ2-1; D gene uncertain. CDR1 and CDR2 from the germline V gene are SNHLY and FYNNEI. This CDR3 has 14 amino acids. Trimming left V 4 bases short and J 4 bases short, with 11 bases between. The CDR3 DNA follows: TGTGCCAGCAGTGGAGGTCTTCGGTACAATGAGCAGTTCTTC. Translation gives CASSGGLRYNEQFF.

The rearrangement joins TRBV19 to TRBJ2-5, with D perhaps matching TRBD1 (6 bases). V lost 4 bases and J 5 bases, leaving 11 bases between the germline ends. This CDR3 has 13 residues. Germline CDR1 reads LNHDA; CDR2 reads SQIVND (reference sequence). CDR3 region: CASSTGQRETQYF. In nucleotides, the CDR3 is TGTGCCAGTAGTACAGGACAGAGGGAGACCCAGTACTTC. Full variable domain (missing parts from reference TRBV19 and TRBJ2-5): DGGITQSPKYLFRKEGQNVTLSCEQNLNHDAMYWYRQDPGQGLRLIYYSQIVNDFQKGDIAEGYSVSREKKESFPLTVTSAQKNPTAFYLCASSTGQRETQYFGPGTRLLVL.

The chain carries TRBV6-7 and TRBJ2-5, with 7 bases aligning to TRBD2. TRBV6-7 has ORF status, its function being uncertain. The CDR3 runs 16 residues. The V segment lost 4 bases and the J segment 5 bases; nucleotides outside the gene matches: 13. The CDR3 bases are TGTGCCAGCAGTTGGTGGGAAGCGGGACGGTGGGAGACCCAGTACTTC. Translation gives CASSWWEAGRWETQYF.

This chain joins TRBV19 and TRBJ1-1; D is perhaps TRBD1 (5 bases). This CDR3 is 13 amino acids long. Looked up from germline, CDR1 is LNHDA and CDR2 is SQIVND (reference sequence). V gave up 5 bases and J gave up 3 bases, with 10 bases separating them. In DNA form, the CDR3 reads TGTGCCAGTAGTCTATGGGGCGACACTGAAGCTTTCTTT. As protein: CASSLWGDTEAFF.

The chain uses TRBV2 and TRBJ2-1; 11 nucleotides match TRBD1. CDR1 and CDR2 from the germline V gene are SNHLY and FYNNEI. The V segment lost 10 bases and the J segment 7 bases; nucleotides outside the gene matches: 6. There are 13 residues in the CDR3. The CDR3 coding sequence is TGTGCCACCAGGGACAGGGGGAGGAATGAGCAGTTCTTC. Translated, it gives CATRDRGRNEQFF.

This clone was detected once. The CDR3: CASSKRVPWDGYTF. CDR3 nucleotides: TGTGCCAGCAGCAAACGGGTGCCGTGGGATGGCTACACCTTC. V is TRBV21-1 and J is TRBJ1-2. TRBV21-1 is described as a pseudogene. This CDR3 contains 14 residues.

CDR3 region: CASSGRQGPDGYTF. The CDR3 DNA sequence: TGTGCCAGCAGCGGAAGACAGGGGCCGGATGGCTACACCTTC. The gene calls are TRBV7-9 and TRBJ1-2, with 8 bases fitting TRBD1. Germline lookup yields CDR1 SEHNR and CDR2 FQNEAQ (reference sequence). V shed 5 bases, J shed 6 bases, and the junction held 8 bases outside the gene matches. The CDR3 has 14 residues.

The rearrangement joins TRBV4-2 to TRBJ1-6; D not certain. Trimming removed 1 base at V and 10 bases at J, with 14 bases between. The CDR3 loop spans 15 amino acids. Germline CDR1 and CDR2: LGHNA and YNFKEQ. Here the CDR3 DNA reads TGTGCCAGCAGCCAAGTGGGAGGGTTCGAGTCACCCCTCCACTTT. Encoded protein: CASSQVGGFESPLHF.

This clone was counted a single time. The chain has TRBV30 and TRBJ2-1, with 8 bases fitting TRBD1. J gave up 4 bases and V 1 base, and 6 bases lay outside the gene matches. There are 15 residues in the CDR3. Germline V lookup: CDR1 GTSNPN, CDR2 SVGIG (reference sequence). CDR3: CAWSGTGTGYNEQFF. The CDR3 DNA sequence: TGTGCCTGGAGTGGAACCGGGACAGGTTACAATGAGCAGTTCTTC.

The chain is built from TRBV19 and TRBJ1-5; 7 positions match TRBD1. Trimming took 4 bases from V and 2 from J; bases not matched to a gene: 2. The germline V gene has CDR1 LNHDA and CDR2 SQIVND (reference sequence). The CDR3 extends over 14 amino acids. CDR3 sequence reads: CASSKQGRNQPQHF. The CDR3 nucleotides read TGTGCCAGTAGTAAACAGGGGCGCAATCAGCCCCAGCATTTT.

For this clone: This may be a read error, as it is one base from a much larger clone. The CDR3 region has the DNA TGTGCCAGCAGCGCTTCGGCCAAGCGCGAGACGGCCTACGAGCAGTACTTC. The encoded protein is CASSASAKRETAYEQYF. The chain employs TRBV11-3 and TRBJ2-7; unclear D gene. Germline V gene lookup returns CDR1 SGHNT and CDR2 YENEEA. The germline V and J ends were trimmed by 5 bases and 2 bases, with 22 bases remaining between them. CDR3 length: 17 residues.

V gene TRBV11-2 combines with J gene TRBJ2-2; the D is unclear. Deletions cut 0 bases from V and 1 base from J, with 9 bases between. The CDR3 covers 16 residues. Germline V gene lookup returns CDR1 SGHAT and CDR2 FQNNGV. CDR3 bases: TGTGCCAGCAGCTTAGATATACCAGTGAACACCGGGGAGCTGTTTTTT. Protein sequence: CASSLDIPVNTGELFF.

The rearrangement uses TRBV5-8 and TRBJ1-1; D might be TRBD1 (5 bases). From germline, CDR1 is SGHTS and CDR2 YDEGEE. Trimming left V 4 bases short and J 7 bases short, with 20 bases between. This CDR3 is 15 amino acids long. The CDR3 nucleotides read TGTGCCAGCAGCCCCGGACTGGGGGGATTGGATGAAGCTTTCTTT. Translation: CASSPGLGGLDEAFF.

The rearrangement links TRBV28 to TRBJ2-7; 8 nucleotides align to TRBD2. Trimming took 6 bases from V and 2 from J; bases not matched to a gene: 3. The CDR3 has 13 residues. Germline CDR1 is MDHEN and CDR2 is SYDVKM. The DNA for the CDR3 is TGTGCCAGCAGCCCGGGGGGGCCCTACGAGCAGTACTTC. Amino acid sequence: CASSPGGPYEQYF. The full variable domain, completed using reference TRBV28 and TRBJ2-7, is DVKVTQSSRYLVKRTGEKVFLECVQDMDHENMFWYRQDPGLGLRLIYFSYDVKMKEKGDIPEGYSVSREKKERFSLILESASTNQTSMYLCASSPGGPYEQYFGPGTRLTVT.

This chain uses TRBV27 with TRBJ1-4; tentative D call: TRBD1 (5 bases). Trimming pared 5 bases from V and 8 bases from J, leaving 18 bases between. Germline V CDR1 and CDR2: MNHEY, SMNVEV (reference sequence). CDR3 length: 15 amino acids. CDR3 sequence (DNA): TGTGCCAGCAGTCCGACAAGGGGACTGTTGGAAAAACTGTTTTTT. It specifies CASSPTRGLLEKLFF.

J is TRBJ1-6 and V is TRBV19; a weak D match, TRBD1 (6 bases). The CDR3 spans 17 residues. Trimming cost V 5 bases and J 5 bases, with 19 bases left between them. Germline lookup yields CDR1 LNHDA and CDR2 SQIVND (reference sequence). CDR3 in amino acids: CASSRPLGAGDNSPLHF. In nucleotides, the CDR3 is TGTGCCAGTAGTCGCCCGTTGGGGGCAGGGGATAATTCACCCCTCCACTTT.

The V and J genes are TRBV5-1 and TRBJ2-6; 10 nucleotides align to TRBD1. The CDR3 sequence is 19 residues long. Per germline, CDR1 SGHRS and CDR2 YFSETQ. The J segment lost 0 bases and the V segment lost 5 bases, leaving 11 bases of the junction unmatched. CDR3 sequence: CASRPTPGQGSSGANVLTF. In DNA form, the CDR3 reads TGCGCCAGCAGACCCACACCGGGACAGGGGAGCTCTGGGGCCAACGTCCTGACTTTC.

V is TRBV29-1 and J is TRBJ2-1, with 7 bases matching TRBD2. The length of the CDR3 is 15 residues. Germline CDR1 reads SQVTM; CDR2 reads ANQGSEA. Trimming cost V 6 bases and J 2 bases; bases outside gene matches: 10. The DNA for the CDR3 is TGCAGCGTCGTAATAGCGGGTAGAACCTACAATGAGCAGTTCTTC. It is translated as CSVVIAGRTYNEQFF.

The J gene is TRBJ2-1, the V gene TRBV30; D gene ambiguous. Per the germline V gene, CDR1 is GTSNPN and CDR2 is SVGIG (reference sequence). There are 11 residues in the CDR3. Trimming shortened V by 1 base and J by 8 bases, and 6 bases separated the two germline ends. CDR3 sequence: CAWSGRYEQFF. CDR3 sequence (DNA): TGTGCCTGGAGTGGGCGGTATGAGCAGTTCTTC.

Remarks on this clone: A read error may account for a junction end that differs from germline. J is TRBJ2-1 and V is TRBV7-9; 10 nucleotides align to TRBD2. Germline V gene lookup returns CDR1 SEHNR and CDR2 FQNEAQ (reference sequence). The CDR3 consists of 16 residues. The CDR3 sequence: CSSSLYRSGGFNEQFF. The CDR3 coding sequence is TGTTCCAGCAGCTTATATCGTAGCGGGGGGTTCAATGAGCAGTTCTTC.